Listed here are 21 T cell receptor beta chains from one sample, sequenced in a study of spatial heterogeneity in lung cancer. The time point denotes: sample taken at primary tumor resection. The study's findings and limits: Tracking of tumor mutation counts was seen in expanded intratumoral alpha and beta TCR counts.

The antigens these receptors bind are not known. Each CDR3 protein is one row after TCRdb ran MiXCR on the 5' RACE reads. The repertoire holds 13,000 or so distinct CDR3 sequences, with around 5.4% as singletons. Here the sequenced sample was lung tumor tissue, taken at surgery. The receptor source for this set is a female donor with early-stage non-small cell lung cancer.

This clonotype rates as medium-sized. Little can be read into the size of this beta chain, an off-target read in a library designed for alpha chains. V is TRBV27 and J is TRBJ2-7; the D gene could be TRBD1 or TRBD2 (6 bases each). In germline, CDR1 is MNHEY, CDR2 SMNVEV (reference sequence). V was clipped by 6 bases and J by 1 base, with 13 bases between them. CDR3 length equals 14 residues. The CDR3, as DNA: TGTGCCAGCAGCCGGCAGGGGAGGTCCTACGAGCAGTACTTC. This sequence encodes CASSRQGRSYEQYF.

About this clonotype itself: Since the library was made to target alpha chains, this beta chain is a stray read and its abundance is not meaningful. V gene TRBV14 combines with J gene TRBJ1-1; D is undetermined. Germline V CDR1 and CDR2: SGHDN, FVKESK. Trimming left V 3 bases short and J 10 bases short, with 9 bases between. The CDR3 totals 11 residues. The CDR3 is CASSHETIAFF. CDR3 sequence (DNA): TGTGCCAGCAGCCATGAGACGATAGCTTTCTTT.

This clonotype was counted at least ten times. This beta chain came through as a stray read in a library set up for alpha chains, and its size says little. V gene TRBV7-8 combines with J gene TRBJ1-2, with D tentatively TRBD1 (6 bases). Germline CDR1 reads SGHVS; CDR2 reads FQNEAQ. The CDR3 has 12 residues. Trimming left V 6 bases short and J 5 bases short, with 10 bases between. CDR3 region: CASSQRGYGYTF. The CDR3 DNA sequence: TGTGCCAGCAGTCAAAGGGGGTATGGCTACACCTTC.

This clonotype came up many times. In a library made to pick up alpha chains, this beta chain is a stray read with a size that means little. The rearrangement links TRBV5-6 to TRBJ2-7, with a tentative D call TRBD2 (6 bases). Germline V gene sequence: CDR1 SGHDT, CDR2 YYEEEE. Trimming took off 3 bases at V and 6 bases at J, with 10 bases between the two ends. This CDR3 region has 12 residues. CDR3 bases: TGTGCCAGCAGCTGGGGAGCGGGCGAGCAGTACTTC. This sequence encodes CASSWGAGEQYF.

This clonotype was seen ten or more times. In a library made to pick up alpha chains, this beta chain is a stray read with a size that means little. This chain joins TRBV10-3 and TRBJ2-1, with TRBD1 matching over 9 bases. Germline V gene data show CDR1 as ENHRY and CDR2 as SYGVKD. The CDR3 sequence is 18 residues long. V lost 3 bases and J lost 5; bases outside the gene matches: 14. CDR3 bases: TGTGCCATCAGTGATGTTCGAGTAAGGACAGGGGCTGACAATGAGCAGTTCTTC. Translation gives CAISDVRVRTGADNEQFF.

Ten or more counts support this clonotype. Because this beta chain is a stray read in a library intended to capture alpha chains, its abundance should not be given much weight. The CDR3 loop is CASSQRGLAKNIQYF. The DNA for the CDR3 is TGTGCCAGCAGTCAAAGAGGGCTAGCCAAAAACATTCAGTACTTC. The chain uses TRBV6-5 and TRBJ2-4, with D perhaps matching TRBD2 (5 bases). This CDR3 region has 15 residues. The V end was cut by 5 bases, the J end by 0 bases, with 11 bases between. The germline V gene has CDR1 MNHEY and CDR2 SVGAGI.

By share, this clonotype ranks as medium-sized. Because the library targeted alpha chains, this beta chain is an off-target read whose size means little. The CDR3 nucleotides read TGTGCCAGCAGCTTCCACCGAACAGGGGGCATCGCTGAAGCTTTCTTT. Translation: CASSFHRTGGIAEAFF. The V and J genes are TRBV5-5 and TRBJ1-1; 9 positions match TRBD1. V trimming: 2 bases; J trimming: 6 bases; junction bases outside the gene matches: 11. Germline assignment: CDR1 SGHKS and CDR2 YYEKEE (reference sequence). The CDR3 runs 16 residues.

This clonotype was seen at least ten times. As an off-target read in a library built for alpha chains, this beta chain has a frequency of little significance. This chain uses TRBV7-7 with TRBJ2-5, with 7 bases fitting TRBD2. The germline V gene encodes CDR1 SSHAT and CDR2 FNYEAQ (reference sequence). The V gene end was trimmed by 4 bases and the J gene end by 7 bases; junction bases not matched to a gene: 6. The CDR3 is made up of 13 amino acids. The CDR3 bases are TGTGCCAGCAGCTCTGGACTAGGAGGGACCCAGTACTTC. Its translation is CASSSGLGGTQYF.

Comment on this clonotype: This beta chain appears as a stray read in a library generated for alpha chains; its size is not informative. This sequence joins TRBV18 and TRBJ1-6, with TRBD1 as a possible D gene (5 bases). The CDR3 runs 15 residues. CDR1 is KGHSH and CDR2 is LQKENI in the germline V gene. Trimming cost V 6 bases and J 7 bases, with 16 bases left between them. The CDR3 sequence is CASSLGHGGNSPLHF. In DNA form, the CDR3 reads TGTGCCAGCTCCCTCGGACACGGAGGGAATTCACCCCTCCACTTT.

This clonotype was counted ten times or more. This beta chain came through as a stray read in a library set up for alpha chains, and its size says little. This chain connects TRBV20-1 to TRBJ2-5; the match to TRBD2 covers 7 bases. Germline lookup yields CDR1 DFQATT and CDR2 SNEGSKA (reference sequence). With 0 bases clipped from V and 7 bases from J, the junction kept 11 bases outside the gene matches. The CDR3 runs to 15 residues. CDR3 nucleotides: TGCAGTGCTAGAGATTCGGGGGGTGGCCTTCGGACCCAGTACTTC. This encodes CSARDSGGGLRTQYF.

About this clonotype itself: The size of this beta chain means little, since it is a stray read in a library made for alpha chains. The chain is built from TRBV12-5 and TRBJ1-1; D unclear. The ends were cut back, 6 bases at V and 1 base at J, with 18 bases in the middle. Germline CDR1 LGHNT, CDR2 FRNRAP. This CDR3 is 16 amino acids long. CDR3 sequence: CASGLAGIGPNTEAFF. CDR3 nucleotide sequence: TGTGCTAGTGGGCTCGCGGGGATCGGACCGAACACTGAAGCTTTCTTT.

This clonotype was detected ten times or more. This beta chain is off target for a library built for alpha chains, so its abundance means little. The J gene is TRBJ1-4, the V gene TRBV2; no firm D call. V shed 7 bases and J shed 8 bases, with 14 bases lying between them. CDR1 and CDR2 from the germline V gene are SNHLY and FYNNEI. CDR3 length: 13 residues. The CDR3 nucleotides read TGTGCCAGCACAAGGCCGGCCGAGGAAAAACTGTTTTTT. This encodes CASTRPAEEKLFF. Full variable domain (missing parts from reference TRBV2 and TRBJ1-4): EPEVTQTPSHQVTQMGQEVILRCVPISNHLYFYWYRQILGQKVEFLVSFYNNEISEKSEIFDDQFSVERPDGSNFTLKIRSTKLEDSAMYFCASTRPAEEKLFFGSGTQLSVL.

This clonotype is classed as medium-sized. A library made for alpha chains picked up this beta chain off target, so its size means little. The chain employs TRBV20-1 and TRBJ2-2; 7 nucleotides match TRBD1. The V segment lost 2 bases and the J segment 0 bases; nucleotides outside the gene matches: 9. The CDR3 has 17 residues. Germline V gives CDR1 DFQATT, CDR2 SNEGSKA (reference sequence). DNA for the CDR3: TGCAGTGCTAGAATACCCGACAGGGCCGCGAACACCGGGGAGCTGTTTTTT. Amino acids: CSARIPDRAANTGELFF.

This clonotype was recorded many times. Because the library targeted alpha chains, this beta chain is an off-target read whose size means little. This chain connects TRBV7-9 to TRBJ1-2; D not resolved. This CDR3 spans 14 amino acids. CDR1 is SEHNR and CDR2 is FQNEAQ in the germline V gene (reference sequence). V lost 5 bases and J 1 base, leaving 11 bases between the germline ends. CDR3 protein: CASSPNNFNYGYTF. DNA for the CDR3: TGTGCCAGCAGCCCTAATAACTTTAACTATGGCTACACCTTC.

This clonotype was observed at least ten times. A library made for alpha chains picked up this beta chain off target, so its size means little. The V and J genes are TRBV27 and TRBJ2-5; a possible D gene is TRBD1 (6 bases). The V end lost 6 bases, the J end lost 3 bases, and 8 bases lay between the germline ends. The CDR3 runs 12 residues. Germline values: CDR1 MNHEY, CDR2 SMNVEV (reference sequence). CDR3 bases: TGTGCCAGCAGAAACAGGGAAGAGACCCAGTACTTC. Amino acids: CASRNREETQYF.

This clonotype was counted many times. A library prepared for alpha chains yielded this beta chain as an off-target read; its size is of little meaning. This rearrangement joins TRBV6-2 or TRBV6-3 to TRBJ2-2; D is possibly TRBD1 or TRBD2 (6 bases each). V lost 4 bases to trimming and J lost 4 bases, with 13 bases between them. Germline assignment: CDR1 MNHEY and CDR2 SVGEGT. CDR3 length: 15 residues. The CDR3: CASSSWGAGTGELFF. CDR3 DNA: TGTGCCAGCAGTTCTTGGGGGGCCGGCACCGGGGAGCTGTTTTTT.

In its sample, this clonotype was seen many times. This beta chain lies outside the target of a library built for alpha chains; its clone size means little. The chain uses TRBV12-3 or TRBV12-4 and TRBJ1-1; the D is unclear. V was trimmed by 2 bases and J by 3 bases, leaving 13 bases between them. The CDR3 spans 15 residues. For the CDR3, the DNA is TGTGCCAGCAGTTTATCGTATATTCGGTACACTGAAGCTTTCTTT. Translating it yields CASSLSYIRYTEAFF.

This clonotype was seen repeatedly, ten times or more. As an off-target read in a library built for alpha chains, this beta chain has a frequency of little significance. The CDR3 DNA reads as TGTGCCAGCAGTTACTCATTATCCCTGGTCACTGAAGCTTTCTTT. It yields the protein CASSYSLSLVTEAFF. The V gene is TRBV6-5, the J gene TRBJ1-1; D gene uncertain. Per the germline V gene, CDR1 is MNHEY and CDR2 is SVGAGI. Trimming left V 0 bases short and J 4 bases short, with 12 bases between. The length of the CDR3 is 15 residues.

This clonotype was detected many times. Being off target in a library aimed at alpha chains, this beta chain has a size of little meaning. The chain links TRBV6-6 to TRBJ2-1, with 7 bases aligning to TRBD1. After removal of 7 bases from V and 6 bases from J, the junction contained 18 bases not matched to a gene. The length of the CDR3 is 17 residues. The V gene's germline CDR1 is MNHNY and CDR2 SVGAGI (reference sequence). CDR3 in amino acids: CASTLYVQGVVGNEQFF. The CDR3 region has the DNA TGTGCCAGCACCTTATATGTGCAGGGGGTGGTTGGCAATGAGCAGTTCTTC.

This clonotype was detected ten times or more. Within a library made for alpha chains, this beta chain is off target, and its count is uninformative. V gene TRBV7-8 combines with J gene TRBJ2-6; D is undetermined. The CDR3 loop spans 14 amino acids. Trimming removed 3 bases from V and 3 bases from J, with 6 bases in between. Germline V gene sequence: CDR1 SGHVS, CDR2 FQNEAQ. CDR3: CASSFWVGANVLTF. The CDR3 region has the DNA TGTGCCAGCAGCTTTTGGGTTGGGGCCAACGTCCTGACTTTC.

This clonotype was seen many times. This beta chain is off target for a library built for alpha chains, so its abundance means little. The chain employs TRBV2 and TRBJ2-3; either TRBD1 or TRBD2 may supply D (6 bases each). There are 16 residues in the CDR3. CDR1 SNHLY and CDR2 FYNNEI come from the germline V gene. Between the trimmed V and J ends, which lost 6 bases and 6 bases, there was a span of 22 bases. The CDR3 is CASRGGNIRGSDTQYF. The DNA of the CDR3 is TGTGCCAGCAGGGGGGGCAACATCAGGGGTTCGGATACGCAGTATTTT.